This T cell receptor beta chain comes out of a study of identifying expanded T cells in peripheral blood. Points from the study as a whole: Across healthy donors, higher total template counts meant significantly greater approximately two-week count variance. Differentially abundant clones: about 1.2 between replicates, approximately 15 at around 2 weeks, less than 20 at four.

On this clone itself: The antigen remains unidentified.

Sequencing used immunoSEQ multiplex PCR; TCRdb keeps in-frame clones, though not all of them. The sample contains 100,000 or so clones, around nine tenths of which appear only once. CDR1 and CDR2 from the germline V gene are MNHEY and SMNVEV (reference sequence). V lost 6 bases, J lost 3 bases, and 20 bases lay in between. The length of the CDR3 is 16 residues. The sequence came from a person aged 18 to 75 in good health. The chain is built from TRBV27 and TRBJ1-1; D may be TRBD1 (6 bases). Sequenced input: blood. The CDR3 sequence: CASRLRPQGPDTEAFF. The DNA for the CDR3 is TGTGCCAGCAGACTTCGTCCTCAGGGGCCGGACACTGAAGCTTTCTTT.